This entry describes one TCR beta chain. These data belong to a study of blood T cell repertoires in COVID-19. Overall study: The study drew acute and convalescent COVID-19 samples from the United States, Italy and Spain.

Only in-frame clones appear in the TCRdb table, and some are missing; sequencing was by immunoSEQ multiplex PCR. The sample gives roughly 330,000 clones, roughly 90% of which show up once; around 6% is in the top ten. The CDR3 has 13 residues. Trimming stripped 5 bases from V and 6 bases from J, with 13 bases between. V is TRBV12-3 or TRBV12-4 and J is TRBJ1-1, with a tentative D call TRBD1 (6 bases). Material for sequencing was peripheral blood. The sequence was obtained from a young man who had recovered from COVID-19. The CDR3 sequence: CASSQQGFPEAFF. The CDR3 coding sequence is TGTGCCAGCAGTCAACAGGGATTTCCTGAAGCTTTCTTT.